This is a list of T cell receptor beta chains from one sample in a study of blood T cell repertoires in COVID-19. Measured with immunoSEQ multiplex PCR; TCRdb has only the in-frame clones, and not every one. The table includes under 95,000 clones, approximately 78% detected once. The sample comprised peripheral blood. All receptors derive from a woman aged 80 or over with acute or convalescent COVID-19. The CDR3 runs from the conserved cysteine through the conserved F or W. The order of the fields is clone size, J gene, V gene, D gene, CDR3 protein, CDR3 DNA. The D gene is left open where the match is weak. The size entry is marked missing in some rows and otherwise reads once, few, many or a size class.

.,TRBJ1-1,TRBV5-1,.,CASSLGTVLGTEAFF,TGCGCCAGCAGCTTGGGGACAGTTCTGGGCACTGAAGCTTTCTTT
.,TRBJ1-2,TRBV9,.,CASTREAGSYGYTF,TGTGCCAGCACCCGGGAGGCAGGGAGCTATGGCTACACCTTC
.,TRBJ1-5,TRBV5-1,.,CASSLEGEGGQPQHF,TGCGCCAGCAGCTTGGAGGGGGAAGGGGGTCAGCCCCAGCATTTT
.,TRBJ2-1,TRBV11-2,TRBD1,CASSLAEGQGDEQFF,TGTGCCAGCAGCTTAGCAGAGGGGCAGGGGGATGAGCAGTTCTTC
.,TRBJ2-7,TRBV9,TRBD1,CASSAGQGADEQYF,TGTGCCAGCAGCGCGGGACAGGGGGCAGACGAGCAGTACTTC
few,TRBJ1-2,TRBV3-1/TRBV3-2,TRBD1,CASSATGKGGYTF,TGTGCCAGCAGCGCGACAGGGAAAGGTGGCTACACCTTC
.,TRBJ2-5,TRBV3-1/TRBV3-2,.,CASSQRTLGETQYF,TGTGCCAGCAGCCAAAGGACTCTCGGAGAGACCCAGTACTTC
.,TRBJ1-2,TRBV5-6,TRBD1,CASSWGTGKNGYTF,TGTGCCAGCAGCTGGGGGACAGGGAAAAATGGCTACACCTTC
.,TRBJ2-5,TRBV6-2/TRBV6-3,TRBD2,CASSYSGREGETQYF,TGTGCCAGCAGTTACTCAGGGCGGGAGGGAGAGACCCAGTACTTC
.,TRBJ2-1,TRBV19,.,CASSGPGGEQFF,TGTGCCAGTAGCGGGCCCGGAGGGGAGCAGTTCTTC
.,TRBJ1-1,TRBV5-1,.,CASRAPLTGSTEAFF,TGCGCCAGCAGAGCACCACTCACCGGGAGCACTGAAGCTTTCTTT
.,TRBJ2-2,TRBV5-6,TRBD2,CASSLFSSGGLNTGELFF,TGTGCCAGCAGCTTGTTCTCTAGCGGGGGCCTAAACACCGGGGAGCTGTTTTTT
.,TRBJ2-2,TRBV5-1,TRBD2,CASSTGTSPNTGELFF,TGCGCCAGCTCAACCGGGACTAGCCCGAACACCGGGGAGCTGTTTTTT
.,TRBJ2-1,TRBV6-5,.,CASSYYVSGDNEQFF,TGTGCCAGCAGTTACTATGTCTCCGGAGACAATGAGCAGTTCTTC
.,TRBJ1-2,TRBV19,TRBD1,CASSPSDRVMNYGYTF,TGTGCCAGTAGTCCGTCTGACAGGGTCATGAACTATGGCTACACCTTC
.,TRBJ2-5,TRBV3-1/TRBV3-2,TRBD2,CATGGVQETQYF,TGTGCCACGGGGGGGGTCCAAGAGACCCAGTACTTC
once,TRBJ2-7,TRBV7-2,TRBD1,CASSSLPGTGYEQYF,TGTGCCAGCAGCTCCCTACCCGGGACAGGGTACGAGCAGTACTTC
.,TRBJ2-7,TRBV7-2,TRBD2,CASSLRGTGLAQREQYF,TGTGCCAGCAGCCTCCGTGGTACAGGACTAGCCCAGCGCGAGCAGTACTTC
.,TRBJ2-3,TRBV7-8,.,CASSLGQRGDTQYF,TGTGCCAGCAGCTTAGGTCAACGGGGAGATACGCAGTATTTT
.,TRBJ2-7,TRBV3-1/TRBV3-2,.,CASSQLGAEQYF,TGTGCCAGCAGCCAGCTTGGGGCGGAGCAGTACTTC
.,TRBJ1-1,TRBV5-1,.,CASSSGQNTEAFF,TGCGCCAGCAGTTCGGGACAGAACACTGAAGCTTTCTTT
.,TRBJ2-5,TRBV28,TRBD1,CASVLRPTGSMRETQYF,TGTGCCAGCGTATTAAGGCCGACAGGGAGTATGAGGGAGACCCAGTACTTC
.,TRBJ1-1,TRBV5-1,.,CARSLDGGGTEAFF,TGCGCCCGCAGCTTGGACGGGGGGGGCACTGAAGCTTTCTTT
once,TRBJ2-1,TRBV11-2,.,CASSLAVGVYNEQFF,TGTGCCAGCAGCTTAGCGGTCGGGGTATACAATGAGCAGTTCTTC
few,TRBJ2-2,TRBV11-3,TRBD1,CASSPRTGDNTGELFF,TGTGCCAGCAGCCCCAGGACAGGAGATAACACCGGGGAGCTGTTTTTT
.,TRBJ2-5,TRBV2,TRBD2,CASRTGGLETQYF,TGTGCCAGCAGGACGGGAGGCCTAGAGACCCAGTACTTC
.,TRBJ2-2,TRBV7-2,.,CASRSDRGNTGELFF,TGTGCCAGCAGGTCGGATCGGGGGAACACCGGGGAGCTGTTTTTT
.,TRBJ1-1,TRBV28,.,CASLAGWNTEAFF,TGTGCCAGCTTGGCGGGATGGAACACTGAAGCTTTCTTT
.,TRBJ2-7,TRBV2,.,CASSDSRPTYEQYF,TGTGCCAGCAGTGATTCTAGGCCAACCTACGAGCAGTACTTC
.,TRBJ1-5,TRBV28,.,CASRGGINQPQHF,TGTGCCAGCAGAGGAGGGATCAATCAGCCCCAGCATTTT
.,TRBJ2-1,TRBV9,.,CASSVVSNLNNEQFF,TGTGCCAGCAGCGTAGTCTCCAACTTAAACAATGAGCAGTTCTTC
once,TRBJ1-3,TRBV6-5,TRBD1,CASTTGNGNTIYF,TGTGCCAGTACGACAGGGAATGGAAACACCATATATTTT
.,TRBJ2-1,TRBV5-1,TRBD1,CASRSGTGIDEQFF,TGCGCCAGCAGGTCCGGGACAGGGATCGATGAGCAGTTCTTC
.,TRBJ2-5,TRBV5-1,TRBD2,CASSSGGRAGVTQYF,TGCGCCAGCAGCTCAGGCGGGAGGGCCGGCGTGACCCAGTACTTC
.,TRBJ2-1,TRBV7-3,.,CASSLTGVGEQFF,TGTGCCAGCAGCTTAACAGGGGTCGGCGAGCAGTTCTTC
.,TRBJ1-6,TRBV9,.,CASSRQAVDNSPLHF,TGTGCCAGCAGCCGCCAGGCAGTCGATAATTCACCCCTCCACTTT
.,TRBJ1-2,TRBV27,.,CASSLSPLRPFYGYTF,TGTGCCAGCAGTTTATCGCCACTTCGCCCCTTCTATGGCTACACCTTC
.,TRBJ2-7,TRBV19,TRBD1,CATEDRVYEQYF,TGTGCCACTGAGGACAGGGTTTACGAGCAGTACTTC
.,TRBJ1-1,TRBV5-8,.,CASRTRGQNTEAFF,TGTGCCAGCAGGACCCGGGGACAGAACACTGAAGCTTTCTTT
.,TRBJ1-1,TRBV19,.,CASSTWANTEAFF,TGTGCCAGTAGTACCTGGGCGAACACTGAAGCTTTCTTT
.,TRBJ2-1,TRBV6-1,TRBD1,CASSEFFGTGGMNEQFF,TGTGCCAGCAGTGAATTCTTCGGGACAGGGGGTATGAATGAGCAGTTCTTC
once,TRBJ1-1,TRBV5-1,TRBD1,CASSLSTGGSSAEAFF,TGCGCCAGCAGCTTATCGACAGGGGGCTCGAGCGCTGAAGCTTTCTTT
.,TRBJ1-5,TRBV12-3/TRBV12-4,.,CASTPSAGQPQHF,TGTGCCAGCACTCCCTCCGCGGGGCAGCCCCAGCATTTT